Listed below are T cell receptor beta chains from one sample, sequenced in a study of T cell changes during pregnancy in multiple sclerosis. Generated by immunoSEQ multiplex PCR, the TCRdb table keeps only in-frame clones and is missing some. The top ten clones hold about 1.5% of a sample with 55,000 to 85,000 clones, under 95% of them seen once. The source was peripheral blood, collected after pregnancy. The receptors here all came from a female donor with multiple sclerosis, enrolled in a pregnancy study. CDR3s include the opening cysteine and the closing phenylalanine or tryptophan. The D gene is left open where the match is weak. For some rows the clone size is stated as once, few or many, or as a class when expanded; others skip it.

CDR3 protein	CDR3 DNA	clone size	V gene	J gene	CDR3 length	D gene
CASRRDRLDRAGDYNEQFF	TGTGCCAGCAGGCGAGACAGACTAGACAGGGCAGGCGACTACAATGAGCAGTTCTTC	once	TRBV27	TRBJ2-1	19	NA
CAWSASTRDTQYF	TGTGCCTGGAGTGCTTCGACAAGGGATACGCAGTATTTT	NA	TRBV30	TRBJ2-3	13	NA
CASSPTQGTEAFF	TGTGCCAGCAGCCCGACCCAGGGGACTGAAGCTTTCTTT	NA	TRBV7-2	TRBJ1-1	13	NA
CASSASGRNTGELFF	TGTGCCAGCAGCGCTAGTGGGAGGAACACCGGGGAGCTGTTTTTT	NA	TRBV9	TRBJ2-2	15	NA
CASSLEGRGIEAFF	TGTGCCAGCAGCTTAGAGGGCAGGGGAATTGAAGCTTTCTTT	NA	TRBV7-9	TRBJ1-1	14	NA
CASSISGGRIETQYF	TGTGCCAGTAGTATTTCCGGGGGGCGAATAGAGACCCAGTACTTC	NA	TRBV19	TRBJ2-5	15	NA
CASSFRGSYEQYF	TGTGCCAGCAGCTTTCGGGGGTCCTACGAGCAGTACTTC	NA	TRBV5-6	TRBJ2-7	13	NA
CASSAETGAPDTQYF	TGTGCCAGCAGTGCCGAGACAGGGGCCCCAGATACGCAGTATTTT	NA	TRBV2	TRBJ2-3	15	TRBD1
CASSLGLAGDADTQYF	TGTGCCAGCAGCTTGGGACTAGCGGGAGATGCGGATACGCAGTATTTT	NA	TRBV7-3	TRBJ2-3	16	TRBD2
CASSQDLAAPHYEQYF	TGCGCCAGCAGCCAAGATCTAGCGGCCCCTCACTACGAGCAGTACTTC	NA	TRBV4-1	TRBJ2-7	16	TRBD2
CASSSRQGVEKLFF	TGTGCCAGCAGCTCGAGACAGGGTGTTGAAAAACTGTTTTTT	NA	TRBV7-9	TRBJ1-4	14	TRBD1
CASFPPDSMNTEAFF	TGTGCCAGCTTCCCCCCCGACAGCATGAACACTGAAGCTTTCTTT	NA	TRBV18	TRBJ1-1	15	NA
CASTLRQSSNYGYTF	TGTGCCAGCACCCTCAGACAGTCTTCTAACTATGGCTACACCTTC	NA	TRBV2	TRBJ1-2	15	NA
CASSFATNEKLFF	TGTGCCAGCAGTTTCGCAACTAATGAAAAACTGTTTTTT	once	TRBV28	TRBJ1-4	13	NA
CSVDAGRGLNEQFF	TGCAGCGTTGACGCGGGCAGGGGGCTTAATGAGCAGTTCTTC	NA	TRBV29-1	TRBJ2-1	14	TRBD1
CASSIDRAGGYTF	TGTGCCAGCAGCATCGACAGGGCGGGTGGCTACACCTTC	NA	TRBV28	TRBJ1-2	13	TRBD1
CASSPLSPGNNGYTF	TGTGCCAGCAGCCCGCTGAGCCCAGGGAATAATGGCTACACCTTC	NA	TRBV11-2	TRBJ1-2	15	NA
CASSSSYEQYF	TGTGCCAGCAGCTCGAGCTACGAGCAGTACTTC	NA	TRBV5-6	TRBJ2-7	11	NA
CASSPRLAGGKGETQYF	TGTGCCAGCTCACCACGACTAGCGGGAGGAAAGGGAGAGACCCAGTACTTC	once	TRBV18	TRBJ2-5	17	TRBD2
CASRYRGFEQYF	TGTGCCAGCAGATACAGGGGCTTCGAGCAGTACTTC	NA	TRBV28	TRBJ2-7	12	TRBD1